This TCR beta chain originates from a study of CD8 T cells in Susac syndrome. Reverse transcription used roughly 0.45 to 1 ug RNA and random hexamers. TCRdb used MiXCR to reprocess the immunoSEQ multiplex PCR reads, holding one entry per CDR3 protein. The sample consists of roughly 120,000 distinct CDR3 sequences, about 95% of them appearing once. This CDR3 has 15 residues. V was shortened by 5 bases and J by 1 base, with 15 bases between the two germline ends. CDR1 is SGHTA, CDR2 FQGNSA, per germline. TCR beta sequencing was performed on blood CD8+ and CD4+ T cells. J is TRBJ2-7 and V is TRBV7-2; D not resolved. The sample was CD4+ T cells from PBMCs. This clonotype was sampled from a human donor in good health. The CDR3 DNA reads TGTGCCAGCAGCCTAATGCGGACCGCATCCTACGAGCAGTACTTC. Translated, it gives CASSLMRTASYEQYF.